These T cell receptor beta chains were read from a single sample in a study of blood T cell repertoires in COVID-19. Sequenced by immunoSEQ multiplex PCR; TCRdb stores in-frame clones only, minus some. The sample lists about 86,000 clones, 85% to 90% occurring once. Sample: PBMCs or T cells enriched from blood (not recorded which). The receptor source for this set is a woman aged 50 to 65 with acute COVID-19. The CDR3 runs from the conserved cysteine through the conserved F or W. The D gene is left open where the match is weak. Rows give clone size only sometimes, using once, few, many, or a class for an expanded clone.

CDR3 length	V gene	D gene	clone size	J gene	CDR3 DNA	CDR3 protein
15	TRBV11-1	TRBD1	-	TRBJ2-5	TGTGCCAGCAGCTTAGACGGGACAGGGTCAGAGACCCAGTACTTC	CASSLDGTGSETQYF
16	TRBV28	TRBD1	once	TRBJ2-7	TGTGCCAGCACAAGCCAGGACAGGGGGCCATCCTACGAGCAGTACTTC	CASTSQDRGPSYEQYF
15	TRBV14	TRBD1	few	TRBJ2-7	TGTGCCAGCAGCCAAACCGGGACAGGGAAGTACGAGCAGTACTTC	CASSQTGTGKYEQYF
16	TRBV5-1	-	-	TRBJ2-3	TGCGCCAGCAGCTTCGGCCCGAGCGGGAGCACAGATACGCAGTATTTT	CASSFGPSGSTDTQYF
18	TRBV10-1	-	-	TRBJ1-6	TGCGCCAGCAGACTCCCCTGGGAGGCTAAGTCCTATAATTCACCCCTCCACTTT	CASRLPWEAKSYNSPLHF
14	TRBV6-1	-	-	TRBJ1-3	TGTGCCAGCAGTGAAAAAGGGGGAGGAAACACCATATATTTT	CASSEKGGGNTIYF
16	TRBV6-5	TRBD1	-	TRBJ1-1	TGTGCCAGCAGTTACCAGGGGGACAGTTTAAACACTGAAGCTTTCTTT	CASSYQGDSLNTEAFF
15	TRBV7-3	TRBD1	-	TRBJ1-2	TGTGCCAGCAGCTTAACGAATCGGGGGACAGGAGGCTACACCTTC	CASSLTNRGTGGYTF
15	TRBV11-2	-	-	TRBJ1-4	TGTGCCAGCAGCTCCGGGTGGGGGGTAAATGAAAAACTGTTTTTT	CASSSGWGVNEKLFF
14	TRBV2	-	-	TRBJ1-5	TGTGCCAGCAGTTACCTCGGGGGCAATCAGCCCCAGCATTTT	CASSYLGGNQPQHF
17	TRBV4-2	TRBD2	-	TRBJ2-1	TGTGCCAGCAGCCAAGTGATTGGGCTAGCGGGAGGAATTGAGCAGTTCTTC	CASSQVIGLAGGIEQFF
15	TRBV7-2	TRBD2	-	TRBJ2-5	TGTGCCAGCAGCTTTCAAGCGGGAGAGTGGGAGACCCAGTACTTC	CASSFQAGEWETQYF
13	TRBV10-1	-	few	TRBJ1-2	TGCGCCAGCAGTGAGTCGAGAGGGAATGGCTACACCTTC	CASSESRGNGYTF
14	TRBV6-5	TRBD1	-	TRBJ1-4	TGTGCCAGCAGTCCGGGACAGGGGTTCGAAAAACTGTTTTTT	CASSPGQGFEKLFF
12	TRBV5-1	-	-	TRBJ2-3	TGCGCCAGCAGCACCTCGGGAGATACGCAGTATTTT	CASSTSGDTQYF
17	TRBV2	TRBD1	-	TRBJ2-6	TGTGCCAGCACTAACACAGGGGGATCCTCTGGGGCCAACGTCCTGACTTTC	CASTNTGGSSGANVLTF
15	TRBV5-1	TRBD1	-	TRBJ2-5	TGCGCCAGCAGCTTGGGACAGGGGAGGCAAGAGACCCAGTACTTC	CASSLGQGRQETQYF
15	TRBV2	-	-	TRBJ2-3	TGTGCCAGCAGTGCACAGACTACTAGCACAGATACGCAGTATTTT	CASSAQTTSTDTQYF
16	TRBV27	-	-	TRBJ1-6	TGTGCCAGCAGTTTAAAAGCAGGGTATAGTAATTCACCCCTCCACTTT	CASSLKAGYSNSPLHF
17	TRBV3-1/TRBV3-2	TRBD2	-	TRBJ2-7	TGTGCCAGCAGCCAGGCCCGACTAGCGGGAGATGAGCGCGAGCAGTACTTC	CASSQARLAGDEREQYF
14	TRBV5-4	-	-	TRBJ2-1	TGTGCCAGCAGCCCCGCCCGTTCGGGCAATGAGCAGTTCTTC	CASSPARSGNEQFF
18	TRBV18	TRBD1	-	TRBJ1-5	TGTGCCAGCTCACCACCGGGACAGGGGTTGTTTGGCAATCAGCCCCAGCATTTT	CASSPPGQGLFGNQPQHF
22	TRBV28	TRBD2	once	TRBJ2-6	TGTGCCAGCAGCCCAATACTGGGACTAGCGGTGTCTGGTGGCTCTGGGGCCAACGTCCTGACTTTC	CASSPILGLAVSGGSGANVLTF
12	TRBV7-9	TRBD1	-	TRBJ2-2	TGTGCCAGCAGCTTAGATTGGGACAGGCTGTTTTTT	CASSLDWDRLFF
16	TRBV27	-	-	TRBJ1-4	TGTGCCAGCAGGCCCGTAGGGGGTGCAACTAATGAAAAACTGTTTTTT	CASRPVGGATNEKLFF
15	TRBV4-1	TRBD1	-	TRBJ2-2	TGCGCCAGCAGCCTTACCGGGACAGGGGATCGGGAGCTGTTTTTT	CASSLTGTGDRELFF
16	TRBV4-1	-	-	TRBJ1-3	TGCGCCAGCAGCCAAGGAGGGCCTTTCTCTGGAAACACCATATATTTT	CASSQGGPFSGNTIYF
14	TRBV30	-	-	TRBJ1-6	TGTGCCTGGAGTGTGGGACTCTATAATTCACCCCTCCACTTT	CAWSVGLYNSPLHF
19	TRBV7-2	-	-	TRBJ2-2	TGTGCCAGCAGCTTATCGCCCTTTCGGGGGAGGCCGGGGACCGGGGAGCTGTTTTTT	CASSLSPFRGRPGTGELFF
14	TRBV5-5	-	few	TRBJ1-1	TGTGCCAGCAGCTTTCAAGGAGGGAACACTGAAGCTTTCTTT	CASSFQGGNTEAFF
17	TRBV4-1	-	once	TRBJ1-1	TGCGCCAGCAGCCAAGACTCGGGGGGCCCTATGAACACTGAAGCTTTCTTT	CASSQDSGGPMNTEAFF
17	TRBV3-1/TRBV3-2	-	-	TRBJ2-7	TGTGCCAGCAAAAACGAAGTCAGGGGAAAGCGGTTCTACGAGCAGTACTTC	CASKNEVRGKRFYEQYF
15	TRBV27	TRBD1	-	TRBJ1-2	TGTGCCAGCAGTTTAGGTCAGGGGGCTGTTTATGGCTACACCTTC	CASSLGQGAVYGYTF
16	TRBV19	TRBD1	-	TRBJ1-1	TGTGCCAGTAGGATAACAGGGGGCTGGGGGAACACTGAAGCTTTCTTT	CASRITGGWGNTEAFF
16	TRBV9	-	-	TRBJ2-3	TGTGCCAGCAGCGCCGTCGGTCACGCTAGCACAGATACGCAGTATTTT	CASSAVGHASTDTQYF
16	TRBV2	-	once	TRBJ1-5	TGTGCCAGCAGAGAGTGGGGGGGGGCTGCCAATCAGCCCCAGCATTTT	CASREWGGAANQPQHF
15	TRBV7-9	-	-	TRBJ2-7	TGTGCCAGCAGCCCCCTTTTAAATAGTTCCCCCGAGCAGTACTTC	CASSPLLNSSPEQYF
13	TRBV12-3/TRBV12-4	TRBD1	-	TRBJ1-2	TGTGCCAGCAGTTTGGACAGGGGCTATGGCTACACCTTC	CASSLDRGYGYTF
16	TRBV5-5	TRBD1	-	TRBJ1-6	TGTGCCAGCAGCTGGGGACAGGGAACCTATAATTCACCCCTCCACTTT	CASSWGQGTYNSPLHF
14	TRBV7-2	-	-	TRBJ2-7	TGTGCCAGCAGCTTGACAAGGACTACCTACGAGCAGTACTTC	CASSLTRTTYEQYF
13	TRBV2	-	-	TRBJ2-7	TGTGCCAGCAGTGACGGACTATCCGACGAGCAGTACTTC	CASSDGLSDEQYF
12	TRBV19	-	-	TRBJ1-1	TGTGCCAGTTCTTACAGCCGCACTGAAGCTTTCTTT	CASSYSRTEAFF
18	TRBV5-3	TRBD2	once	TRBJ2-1	TGTGCCAGAAGCTTAAATCTGGAGCGGGAGGGATCCAAGAATGAGCAGTTCTTC	CARSLNLEREGSKNEQFF